The 19 T cell receptor beta chains given below trace back to one sample, sequenced in a study of T cell responses to AZD1222 COVID-19 vaccine. Clones were read by immunoSEQ multiplex PCR, and TCRdb kept only the in-frame ones, dropping some. The data contain approximately 64,000 clones, just over 90% of them singletons. Sequencing was performed on peripheral blood, taken 28 days after the second dose of the MenACWY control vaccine. The receptors shown here come from an adult who received the MenACWY meningococcal vaccine as a control.

This chain connects TRBV28 to TRBJ1-1; a possible D gene is TRBD1 (5 bases). CDR1 MDHEN and CDR2 SYDVKM come from the germline V gene. V was cut by 2 bases and J by 7 bases, with 8 bases left in between. The CDR3 is 12 amino acids. CDR3: CASSLGGREAFF. CDR3 DNA: TGTGCCAGCAGTTTAGGGGGACGTGAAGCTTTCTTT. The full variable domain, completed using reference TRBV28 and TRBJ1-1, is DVKVTQSSRYLVKRTGEKVFLECVQDMDHENMFWYRQDPGLGLRLIYFSYDVKMKEKGDIPEGYSVSREKKERFSLILESASTNQTSMYLCASSLGGREAFFGQGTRLTVV.

The rearrangement links TRBV6-1 to TRBJ1-1, with D possibly TRBD1 on 6 matching bases. Trimming pared 3 bases from V and 5 bases from J, leaving 10 bases between. Germline V gives CDR1 MNHNS, CDR2 SASEGT. The CDR3 is 13 residues long. This chain's CDR3 is CASSETQGTEAFF. CDR3 coding DNA: TGTGCCAGCAGTGAGACACAGGGAACTGAAGCTTTCTTT.

V usage is TRBV10-1 and J usage is TRBJ2-5; D is perhaps TRBD1 (5 bases). The CDR3 is 12 residues long. V lost 4 bases and J 5 bases, leaving 8 bases between the germline ends. Germline V gives CDR1 WNHNN, CDR2 SYGVQD (reference sequence). For the CDR3, the DNA is TGCGCCAGCAGTGCGGCAGGGGAGACCCAGTACTTC. It specifies CASSAAGETQYF.

By frequency in the sample, this clone is medium-sized. The chain combines TRBV6-5 with TRBJ1-6; D uncertain. This CDR3 spans 15 amino acids. V was pared by 0 bases and J by 10 bases, with 13 bases between. Germline V CDR1 and CDR2: MNHEY, SVGAGI. The CDR3 loop reads CASSYSSLQESPLHF. DNA for the CDR3: TGTGCCAGCAGTTACTCTAGCCTTCAGGAATCACCCCTCCACTTT.

On this clone: A junction end diverges from the germline sequence, so it may reflect a read error. The chain is built from TRBV27 and TRBJ2-4, with a tentative D call TRBD2 (5 bases). Germline-derived CDR1 and CDR2 are MNHEY and SMNVEV (reference sequence). This CDR3 is 12 amino acids long. As DNA, the CDR3 is TGTGCCAGCAGTTTAATTGGGAGACAAGCAATCTTC. The encoded protein is CASSLIGRQAIF.

This clone was observed once. V is TRBV9 and J is TRBJ1-1, with a weak D call TRBD1 (5 bases). Germline assignment: CDR1 SGDLS and CDR2 YYNGEE. The V and J ends lost 0 bases and 4 bases respectively, with 13 bases between them. The CDR3 has 15 residues. The CDR3 here is CASSVASGLGTEAFF. The DNA for the CDR3 is TGTGCCAGCAGCGTAGCCTCAGGGTTGGGCACTGAAGCTTTCTTT.

The chain links TRBV21-1 to TRBJ1-5; the tabulated D call, TRBD1, remains unverified against the DNA. TRBV21-1 is noted as a pseudogene. The CDR3 runs 19 residues. The CDR3 bases are TGTGCCAGCAGCAAGTTTGCACGGGGACAGGGTAGGCGCAATCAGCCCCAGCATTTT. This sequence encodes CASSKFARGQGRRNQPQHF.

This clone has only one observation. The genes are TRBV27 and TRBJ2-7; TRBD1 agrees at 8 bases. Trimming removed 4 bases from V and 6 bases from J; junction bases left unmatched: 8. This CDR3 contains 14 residues. Per the germline V gene, CDR1 is MNHEY and CDR2 is SMNVEV (reference sequence). The CDR3 protein is CASSSMGQVGEQYF. For the CDR3, the DNA is TGTGCCAGCAGTTCTATGGGACAGGTCGGCGAGCAGTACTTC.

A note on this clone: Other DNA sequences in the same sample also yield this CDR3. The chain combines TRBV12-5 with TRBJ1-2, with unresolved D. The germline CDR1 and CDR2 sequences are LGHNT and FRNRAP. Trimming cost V 2 bases and J 5 bases, with 9 bases left between them. There are 13 residues in the CDR3. CDR3 in amino acids: CASGLQTDYGYTF. CDR3 nucleotides: TGTGCTAGTGGTTTGCAAACAGATTATGGCTACACCTTC.

The chain is built from TRBV19 and TRBJ1-1; no firm D call. The length of the CDR3 is 11 residues. Trimming cost V 6 bases and J 8 bases, with 10 bases left between them. Germline V CDR1 and CDR2: LNHDA, SQIVND (reference sequence). CDR3 protein: CASRWALEAFF. The DNA for the CDR3 is TGTGCCAGTAGATGGGCGTTAGAAGCTTTCTTT. Full variable domain (outside the CDR3, taken from reference TRBV19 and TRBJ1-1): DGGITQSPKYLFRKEGQNVTLSCEQNLNHDAMYWYRQDPGQGLRLIYYSQIVNDFQKGDIAEGYSVSREKKESFPLTVTSAQKNPTAFYLCASRWALEAFFGQGTRLTVV.

The chain couples TRBV7-2 to TRBJ2-1; 10 nucleotides line up with TRBD2. The V gene's germline CDR1 is SGHTA and CDR2 FQGNSA. With 2 bases clipped from V and 7 bases from J, the junction kept 5 bases outside the gene matches. The CDR3 runs 15 residues. CDR3 bases: TGTGCCAGCAGCTTAACTAGCGGGACAAGGAATGAGCAGTTCTTC. It is translated as CASSLTSGTRNEQFF.

In its sample, this clone was seen once. The chain links TRBV27 to TRBJ2-7; the D call may be TRBD1 or TRBD2 (5 bases each). V lost 6 bases and J lost 2, with 14 bases in between. This CDR3 has 14 residues. CDR1 and CDR2 (germline): MNHEY, SMNVEV (reference sequence). For the CDR3, the DNA is TGTGCCAGCAGGGGGGTAGGGTTCGCCTACGAGCAGTACTTC. It encodes CASRGVGFAYEQYF.

The gene calls are TRBV6-5 and TRBJ1-6; the D is unclear. The CDR3 contains 15 residues. The V and J ends lost 6 bases and 10 bases respectively, with 19 bases between them. Germline V gene lookup returns CDR1 MNHEY and CDR2 SVGAGI. The chain's CDR3 is CASSTNPASRSPLHF. CDR3 nucleotides: TGTGCCAGCAGCACGAACCCTGCTTCAAGGTCACCCCTCCACTTT.

This rearrangement joins TRBV6-2 or TRBV6-3 to TRBJ2-5, with D possibly TRBD1 on 5 matching bases. Trimming left V 4 bases short and J 1 base short, with 16 bases between. Germline-derived CDR1 and CDR2 are MNHEY and SVGEGT. The CDR3 totals 16 residues. In DNA, the CDR3 is TGTGCCAGCAGTTTCGCTGAAGGGGTGCCCCAAGAGACCCAGTACTTC. This encodes CASSFAEGVPQETQYF.

The V and J genes are TRBV5-1 and TRBJ1-2; D gene unclear. Germline CDR1 SGHRS, CDR2 YFSETQ. There are 16 residues in the CDR3. Trimming pared 5 bases from V and 4 bases from J, leaving 21 bases between. CDR3 in DNA: TGCGCCAGCAGGCTATCCCCCGACGGGTTTGGCTATGGCTACACCTTC. Residues: CASRLSPDGFGYGYTF.

The chain uses TRBV10-3 and TRBJ2-7, with D perhaps given as TRBD1 or TRBD2 (5 bases each). The CDR3 length is 13 residues. Trimming pared 3 bases from V and 6 bases from J, leaving 12 bases between. Germline CDR1 reads ENHRY; CDR2 reads SYGVKD. The CDR3 DNA sequence: TGTGCCATCAGTGATGGGACGCCCCGCGAGCAGTACTTC. Residues: CAISDGTPREQYF.

CDR3 protein: CASSLSSGSSYNEQFF. The CDR3 DNA is TGCGCCAGCAGCTTGAGCAGCGGAAGCTCCTACAATGAGCAGTTCTTC. The chain uses TRBV5-1 and TRBJ2-1; perhaps TRBD2 as D (5 bases). The CDR3 has 16 amino acids. Germline assignment: CDR1 SGHRS and CDR2 YFSETQ. V was pared by 1 base and J by 0 bases, with 11 bases between. Full variable domain (rest looked up from reference TRBV5-1 and TRBJ2-1): KAGVTQTPRYLIKTRGQQVTLSCSPISGHRSVSWYQQTPGQGLQFLFEYFSETQRNKGNFPGRFSGRQFSNSRSEMNVSTLELGDSALYLCASSLSSGSSYNEQFFGPGTRLTVL.

The chain carries TRBV30 and TRBJ1-2; TRBD1 might be the D (5 bases). Deletions cut 6 bases from V and 8 bases from J, with 19 bases between. This CDR3 has 13 residues. Looked up from germline, CDR1 is GTSNPN and CDR2 is SVGIG (reference sequence). The DNA of the CDR3 is TGTGCCTGCGTGGCCAGGGCGAATGGGGGCTACACCTTC. Amino acid sequence: CACVARANGGYTF.

The chain links TRBV27 to TRBJ2-1, with 13 nucleotides matching TRBD2. Germline lookup yields CDR1 MNHEY and CDR2 SMNVEV (reference sequence). The CDR3 extends over 15 amino acids. The ends lost 3 bases at V and 9 bases at J; junction bases unmatched: 5. This CDR3 is CASSFSTSGRSEQFF. CDR3 nucleotide sequence: TGTGCCAGCAGTTTTTCGACTAGCGGGAGGAGTGAGCAGTTCTTC.